This is a list of T cell receptor beta chains from one sample in a study of T-cell reconstitution after alpha-beta-depleted transplantation in children. TCRdb called the PCR reads again in MiXCR, with one record for every CDR3 protein. The sample yields under 750,000 distinct CDR3 sequences, more than 20% seen once. The sample was PBMCs, mostly from graft donor cells, taken 360 days after TCRalphabeta/CD19-depleted stem cell transplant. The receptors come from a boy under three years old who had a stem cell transplant for acute myeloid leukemia, so the T cells may come from the graft donor. Each CDR3 is given with its conserved first and last residue. A D gene is named only where the DNA matches it firmly. Only some rows state a clone size, as once, few, many or a class for expanded clones.

TGCAGTGCGACGAACAGGGGGAGGGGCACTGAAGCTTTCTTT	CSATNRGRGTEAFF	few	TRBV20-1	TRBJ1-1	TRBD1
TGTGCCAGCAGCTTGGAGGTGGGGACCTCCTACAATGAGCAGTTCTTC	CASSLEVGTSYNEQFF	few	TRBV5-5	TRBJ2-1	-
TGCGCCAGCAGCCTAGGTCTGTACAGCGGCGATGGCTACACCTTC	CASSLGLYSGDGYTF	many	TRBV5-1	TRBJ1-2	-
TGCAGTGCTAGAGTAATCGGATCAAGAGGGAACACTGAAGCTTTCTTT	CSARVIGSRGNTEAFF	-	TRBV20-1	TRBJ1-1	-
TGTGCCAGCACTGAAGGGATAGGAAGGGACAGGGGCGACTATGGCTACACCTTC	CASTEGIGRDRGDYGYTF	-	TRBV6-1	TRBJ1-2	TRBD1
TGTGCCAGCAGTTCACAGGGGGCTATCTACAATGAGCAGTTCTTC	CASSSQGAIYNEQFF	-	TRBV6-5	TRBJ2-1	TRBD1
TGTGCCAGCAGTTACTCGTATATGGGGGGGAACTATGGCTACACCTTC	CASSYSYMGGNYGYTF	-	TRBV6-5	TRBJ1-2	-
TGCAGTGCCCGCACACAGGGGACTCAGCCCCAGCATTTT	CSARTQGTQPQHF	few	TRBV20-1	TRBJ1-5	TRBD1
TGCGCCAGCAGCCAAGTCCCGATGGAAACTTTTTACAATGAGCAGTTCTTC	CASSQVPMETFYNEQFF	-	TRBV4-1	TRBJ2-1	-
TGCAGTGCTGGCAGACTAGCGGGGGGGTCGTTCCAAGAGACCCAGTACTTC	CSAGRLAGGSFQETQYF	many	TRBV20-1	TRBJ2-5	TRBD2
TGTGCCAGCAGTTCGGACAGGGGGCTTGACGAGCAGTACTTC	CASSSDRGLDEQYF	-	TRBV6-5	TRBJ2-7	TRBD1
TGTGCCAGCAGTCCTAGGACAGGGGGGACCAGTGGCTACACCTTC	CASSPRTGGTSGYTF	many	TRBV6-5	TRBJ1-2	TRBD1
TGTGCCAGCAGACCACAGGGTAATCAGCCCCAGCATTTT	CASRPQGNQPQHF	-	TRBV12-3/TRBV12-4	TRBJ1-5	-
TGTGCCAGCAGTTGGGCCATTTACTACGAGCAGTACTTC	CASSWAIYYEQYF	-	TRBV12-3/TRBV12-4	TRBJ2-7	-
TGCGCCAGCAGACGGGGAGTGGGTTTGGATCAGCCCCAGCATTTT	CASRRGVGLDQPQHF	many	TRBV4-3	TRBJ1-5	-
TGCAGTGCTAGAGGCGGGGGGGACGGCCTCTACGAGCAGTACTTC	CSARGGGDGLYEQYF	few	TRBV20-1	TRBJ2-7	TRBD2
TGCGCCAGCAGCCCACAGGGTGTCAATGAAAAACTGTTTTTT	CASSPQGVNEKLFF	many	TRBV4-3	TRBJ1-4	-
TGTGCCAGCAGCCCGTCCTCGATGGGGGGCCCCCTATCCCAGTACTTC	CASSPSSMGGPLSQYF	many	TRBV27	TRBJ2-5	-
TGTGCCAGCCTACGGAGAGAGGGGGCTGAGGGCACAGATACGCAGTATTTT	CASLRREGAEGTDTQYF	many	TRBV7-2	TRBJ2-3	TRBD1
TGCAGCGTTGAGGGAGGGCCGGCTTACGAGCAGTACTTC	CSVEGGPAYEQYF	many	TRBV29-1	TRBJ2-7	TRBD2
TGCAGTGCCACCCGGGGGGGTGGTGCCTACGAGCAGTACTTC	CSATRGGGAYEQYF	-	TRBV20-1	TRBJ2-7	TRBD2
TGTGCCAGCAGCTTAGGAGAACAGGGTTTGGAGCAGTTCTTC	CASSLGEQGLEQFF	-	TRBV13	TRBJ2-1	-
TGCAGTGCTAGTCGGCAGGGTGACACCGGGGAGCTGTTTTTT	CSASRQGDTGELFF	-	TRBV20-1	TRBJ2-2	-
TGCAGTGCTAGAGATGGTACCCAGAGTACCTACGAGCAGTACTTC	CSARDGTQSTYEQYF	few	TRBV20-1	TRBJ2-7	-
TGTGCCAGCAGTGAAGCCCGATCATGGACTGGGCGCGGGGAGACCCAGTACTTC	CASSEARSWTGRGETQYF	few	TRBV25-1	TRBJ2-5	-
TGTGCCAGCAGTGAAGGGGTGGCGGGGAAACTGTTTTTT	CASSEGVAGKLFF	few	TRBV25-1	TRBJ1-4	-
TGCGCCAGCAGCACCGGGACAGGGGAAGGAGAGACCCAGTACTTC	CASSTGTGEGETQYF	many	TRBV5-1	TRBJ2-5	TRBD1
TGCAGTGCTAGCAGCGGGGGGGCCTTAATCGAGCAGTACTTC	CSASSGGALIEQYF	-	TRBV20-1	TRBJ2-7	TRBD2
TGTGCCAGCAGAGGACAGGGGAGGAATCAGCCCCAGCATTTT	CASRGQGRNQPQHF	-	TRBV27	TRBJ1-5	TRBD1
TGTGCCAGCAGTCCACGGGACACGGAGCCTGAGCAGTTCTTC	CASSPRDTEPEQFF	few	TRBV12-3/TRBV12-4	TRBJ2-1	-
TGTGCCAGCAGCTTAGAGGGCAGGGAGAGGACCTACAATGAGCAGTTCTTC	CASSLEGRERTYNEQFF	many	TRBV7-9	TRBJ2-1	-
TGCAGTGCCCTTTTAGACAGGGGAGGAGAGACCCAGTACTTC	CSALLDRGGETQYF	few	TRBV20-1	TRBJ2-5	TRBD1
TGTGCCAGCTCACCTATAGAAGCAGGCAATGAGCAGTTCTTC	CASSPIEAGNEQFF	-	TRBV18	TRBJ2-1	-
TGCAGTGCTAGGGGCGAGGGGACAGATACGCAGTATTTT	CSARGEGTDTQYF	-	TRBV20-1	TRBJ2-3	-
TGCGCCAGCAGCCAGGTTAACCTCGGACTAGATAGGTCCTACAATGAGCAGTTCTTC	CASSQVNLGLDRSYNEQFF	-	TRBV4-1	TRBJ2-1	TRBD2
TGCAGCGCGAGACAGGGGGCCGGACCAGAGGGAGGATATGGCTACACCTTC	CSARQGAGPEGGYGYTF	-	TRBV29-1	TRBJ1-2	TRBD1
TGTGCCAGCAGCTTAGGACTGGATAATTCACCCCTCCACTTT	CASSLGLDNSPLHF	-	TRBV11-3	TRBJ1-6	-
TGTGCCAGCAGCTTAGCGTACGGCGGTCGCACAGATACGCAGTATTTT	CASSLAYGGRTDTQYF	few	TRBV7-2	TRBJ2-3	-
TGTGCCAGCAGTTCCCACGAAACGGGGCAGTTAAGCACAGATACGCAGTATTTT	CASSSHETGQLSTDTQYF	few	TRBV12-3/TRBV12-4	TRBJ2-3	-
TGTGCCAGCACTCATGGACTTGGCAGGACCTACAATGAGCAGTTCTTC	CASTHGLGRTYNEQFF	few	TRBV28	TRBJ2-1	-
TGTGCCAGCAGCGATCTTAGCGGGGGAATGGGGAACATTCAGTACTTC	CASSDLSGGMGNIQYF	few	TRBV7-2	TRBJ2-4	TRBD2
TGCGCCAGCAGGGCAGGGGGGAATTCACCCCTCCACTTT	CASRAGGNSPLHF	-	TRBV4-1	TRBJ1-6	TRBD1
TGCAGCGTCCTACAGGGGGCCATGAACACTGAAGCTTTCTTT	CSVLQGAMNTEAFF	few	TRBV29-1	TRBJ1-1	TRBD1
TGTGCCACCAGCTCCCCGAGTAGGGGGAACACCGGGGAGCTGTTTTTT	CATSSPSRGNTGELFF	-	TRBV15	TRBJ2-2	-
TGCGCCAGCAGCCCACAGATAAACTATGGCTACACCTTC	CASSPQINYGYTF	few	TRBV5-1	TRBJ1-2	-